The TCR beta chain described here comes from a study of blood T cell repertoires in COVID-19. Study in general: Samples representing acute and convalescent COVID-19 were sourced from the United States, Italy and Spain. Nucleic acid was either cDNA or gDNA, and it came from T cells, B-cell-depleted T cells, or PBMCs.

Using immunoSEQ multiplex PCR, the repertoire was profiled, and TCRdb retains in-frame clones only, with some absent. The sample has about 160,000 clones; roughly 85% are singletons. The CDR3 runs to 15 residues. The germline V gene has CDR1 SNHLY and CDR2 FYNNEI. V lost 3 bases, J lost 1 base, and 13 bases lay in between. This TCR came from a human donor with acute or convalescent COVID-19. The donor label of this sample is uncertain. The specimen sequenced was peripheral blood. This chain joins TRBV2 and TRBJ2-7, with D perhaps matching TRBD2 (5 bases). This CDR3 is CASSDSRGSSYEQYF. CDR3 nucleotides: TGTGCCAGCAGTGATTCTCGGGGTTCGTCCTACGAGCAGTACTTC. Full variable domain (remainder filled in from reference TRBV2 and TRBJ2-7): EPEVTQTPSHQVTQMGQEVILRCVPISNHLYFYWYRQILGQKVEFLVSFYNNEISEKSEIFDDQFSVERPDGSNFTLKIRSTKLEDSAMYFCASSDSRGSSYEQYFGPGTRLTVT.